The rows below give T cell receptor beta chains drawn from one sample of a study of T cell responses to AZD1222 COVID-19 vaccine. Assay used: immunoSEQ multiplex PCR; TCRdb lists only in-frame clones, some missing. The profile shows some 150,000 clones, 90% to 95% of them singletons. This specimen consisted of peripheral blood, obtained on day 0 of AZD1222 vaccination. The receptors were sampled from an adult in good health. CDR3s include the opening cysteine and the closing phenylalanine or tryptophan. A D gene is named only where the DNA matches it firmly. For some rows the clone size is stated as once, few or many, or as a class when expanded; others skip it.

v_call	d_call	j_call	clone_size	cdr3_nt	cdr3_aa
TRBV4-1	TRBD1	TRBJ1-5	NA	TGCGCCAGCAGCCAAATTACAGGGGTCCCTCAGCCCCAGCATTTT	CASSQITGVPQPQHF
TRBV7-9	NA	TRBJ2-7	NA	TGTGCCAGCAGCTTAGCCAGCTACTACGAGCAGTACTTC	CASSLASYYEQYF
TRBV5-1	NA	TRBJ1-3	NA	TGCGCCAGCAGTGTGGGGACCATCGGAAACACCATATATTTT	CASSVGTIGNTIYF
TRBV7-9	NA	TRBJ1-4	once	TGTGCCAGCAGCTCAGAATTTGACAAGGAGGTCGAAAAACTGTTTTTT	CASSSEFDKEVEKLFF
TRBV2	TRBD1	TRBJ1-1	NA	TGTGCCAGCAGTGACGGACAGGGGAACACTGAAGCTTTCTTT	CASSDGQGNTEAFF
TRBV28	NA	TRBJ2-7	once	TGTGCCAGCAGACCCGACAATTTAGTCACCTACGAGCAGTACTTC	CASRPDNLVTYEQYF
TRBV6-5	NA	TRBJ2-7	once	TGTGCCAGCAGTTACTCACAGGGTTTTGTCTCCTACGAGCAGTACTTC	CASSYSQGFVSYEQYF
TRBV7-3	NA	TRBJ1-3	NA	TGTGCCAGCAGCCCGGGGGGGGCGGACACCATATATTTT	CASSPGGADTIYF
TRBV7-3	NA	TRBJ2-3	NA	TGTGCCAGCAGCCTAGTAACTAGCACAGATACGCAGTATTTT	CASSLVTSTDTQYF
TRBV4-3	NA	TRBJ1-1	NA	TGCGCCAGCAGCCAAGATCCAAGGCTAGAAGCTTTCTTT	CASSQDPRLEAFF
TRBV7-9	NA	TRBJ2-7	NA	TGTGCCAGCAGCTCAACGGGATCCAGCTCCTACGAGCAGTACTTC	CASSSTGSSSYEQYF
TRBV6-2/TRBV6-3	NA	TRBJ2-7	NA	TGTGCCAGCAGTCCCCACGGCGGAGAGCAGTACTTC	CASSPHGGEQYF
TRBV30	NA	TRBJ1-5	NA	TGTGCCTGCGCACCAAGCAATCAGCCCCAGCATTTT	CACAPSNQPQHF
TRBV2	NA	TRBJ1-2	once	TGTGCCAGCAGTTACGCCCCTGGTTACACCTTC	CASSYAPGYTF
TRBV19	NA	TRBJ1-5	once	TGTGCCAGTAGCATCCTATTTCAGCCCCAGCATTTT	CASSILFQPQHF
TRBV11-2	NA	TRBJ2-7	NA	TGTGCCAGCAGCTTTCACCTAACGACCTCGGACTCGGTAGGGTACGAGCAGTACTTC	CASSFHLTTSDSVGYEQYF
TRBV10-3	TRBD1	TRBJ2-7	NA	TGTGCCATGGCCCCGGGACAGGGGGCGTACGAGCAGTACTTC	CAMAPGQGAYEQYF
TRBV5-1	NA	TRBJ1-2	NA	TGCGCCAGCACCCTTGGCAGGGGCCGTAACTATGGCTACACCTTC	CASTLGRGRNYGYTF
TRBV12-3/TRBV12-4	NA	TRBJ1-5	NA	TGTGCCAGCAGCCGGAGTGGCCAGCCCCAGCATTTT	CASSRSGQPQHF
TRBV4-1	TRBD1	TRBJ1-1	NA	TGCGCCAGCAGCCACCCGACAGGGACTGAAGCTTTCTTT	CASSHPTGTEAFF
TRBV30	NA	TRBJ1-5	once	TGTGCCTGGAGTCAAGGGGGTCAGCCCCAGCATTTT	CAWSQGGQPQHF
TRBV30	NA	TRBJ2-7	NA	TGTGCCTGGAGTGCGGCCTCCGGCCCCCGCGCGGAGCAGTACTTC	CAWSAASGPRAEQYF
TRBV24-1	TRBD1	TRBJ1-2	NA	TGTGCCACCAGTGATCCAACCACCGGGACAGTAGGCTACACCTTC	CATSDPTTGTVGYTF
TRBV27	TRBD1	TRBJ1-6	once	TGTGCCAGCAGTTTCGTAGGGGGACAGGCCAATTCACCCCTCCACTTT	CASSFVGGQANSPLHF
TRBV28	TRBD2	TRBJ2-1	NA	TGTGCCAGCAGTCTCACCGGGCGGGGGAATTCCTACAATGAGCAGTTCTTC	CASSLTGRGNSYNEQFF
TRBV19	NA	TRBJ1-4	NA	TGTGCCAGCCGTGGGGTCAGGGAAAAACTGTTTTTT	CASRGVREKLFF
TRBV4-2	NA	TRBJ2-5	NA	TGTGCCAGCAGCCAAGAGGGCTCACAGACCCAGTACTTC	CASSQEGSQTQYF
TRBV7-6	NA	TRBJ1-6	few	TGTGCCAGCAGCTTAGGGGCCAGCCTGAATTCACCCCTCCACTTT	CASSLGASLNSPLHF
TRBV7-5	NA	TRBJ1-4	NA	TGTGCCAGAAGCTTATCCAGGGGGGGGGATAATGAAAAACTGTTTTTT	CARSLSRGGDNEKLFF
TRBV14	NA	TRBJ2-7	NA	TGTGCCAGCCCTAAGGTCTCGGGGGTTCTACGATGGCAGTACTTC	CASPKVSGVLRWQYF
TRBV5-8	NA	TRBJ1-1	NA	TGTGCCAGCAGCTTGTCCACAGGGCTGGAGGCTTTCTTT	CASSLSTGLEAFF
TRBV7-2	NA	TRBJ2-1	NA	TGTGCCAGCAGCTTAGTCCACTCCAGGGGTGACAGGTTTGGGAATGAGCAGTTCTTC	CASSLVHSRGDRFGNEQFF
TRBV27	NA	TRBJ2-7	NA	TGTGCCAGCAGCAATCGGCCCCATCTATCGAGGCTCTACGAGCAGTACTTC	CASSNRPHLSRLYEQYF
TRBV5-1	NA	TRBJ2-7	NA	TGCGCCAGCAGCTCATTCTCGGGATCGGGTGAGCAGTACTTC	CASSSFSGSGEQYF
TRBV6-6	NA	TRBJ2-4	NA	TGTGCCAGCCGGGGCCCCGGGGACATTCAGTACTTC	CASRGPGDIQYF
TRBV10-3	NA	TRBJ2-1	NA	TGTGCCATCAGCGTCGTGGAGGACAATAGACAGTTCTTC	CAISVVEDNRQFF
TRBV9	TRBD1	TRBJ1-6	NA	TGTGCCAGCAGTGCCACAGGGGTAGAACCCCTCCACTTT	CASSATGVEPLHF
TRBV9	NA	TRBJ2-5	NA	TGTGCCAGCAGCGCCAGAAGGGGTGGTGAGACCCAGTACTTC	CASSARRGGETQYF
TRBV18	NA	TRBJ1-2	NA	TGTGCCAGCTCACCCCCGTCTGTGACAGCTAACTATGGCTACACCTTC	CASSPPSVTANYGYTF
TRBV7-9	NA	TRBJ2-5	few	TGTGCCAGCAGCTACCGCCGGGACTTACAAGAGACCCAGTACTTC	CASSYRRDLQETQYF
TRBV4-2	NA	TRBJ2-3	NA	TGTGCCAGCAGCCAAGTCTCTCCTTCCACAGATACGCAGTATTTT	CASSQVSPSTDTQYF
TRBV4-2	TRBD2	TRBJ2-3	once	TGTGCCAGCAGCCAAGGGCATAGCGGGGGGCTCGCAGATACGCAGTATTTT	CASSQGHSGGLADTQYF
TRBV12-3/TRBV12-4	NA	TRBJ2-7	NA	TGTGCCAGCAGTCCCTCTGGGAACGAGCAGTACTTC	CASSPSGNEQYF
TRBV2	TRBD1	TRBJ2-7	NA	TGTGCCACCGGGACCGGGACAGGGGCCTACGAGCAGTACTTC	CATGTGTGAYEQYF
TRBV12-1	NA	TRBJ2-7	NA	TGTGCCAGCAGACCCGAGGGAAAAGGTGCCTACGAGCAGTACTTC	CASRPEGKGAYEQYF
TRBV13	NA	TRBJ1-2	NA	TGTGCCAGCAGCTTCTTTCTCGAGGAGGCTAACTATGGCTACACCTTC	CASSFFLEEANYGYTF
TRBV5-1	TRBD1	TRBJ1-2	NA	TGCGCCAGCAGCTTGTATCAGGGGGCGCTGAGCTATGGCTACACCTTC	CASSLYQGALSYGYTF
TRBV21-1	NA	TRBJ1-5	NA	TGTGCCAGCATTCGGATAGGAGTGATGGGTCAGCCCCAGCATTTT	CASIRIGVMGQPQHF
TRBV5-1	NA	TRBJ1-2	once	TGCGCCAGCAGTCCTGGCAGCAACTATGGCTACACCTTC	CASSPGSNYGYTF
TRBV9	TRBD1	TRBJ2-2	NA	TGTGCCAGCAGCGCCCCGGACAGGGCGGACACCGGGGAGCTGTTTTTT	CASSAPDRADTGELFF
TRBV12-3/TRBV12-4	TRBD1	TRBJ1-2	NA	TGTGCCAGCGGGGGGGCAGGGGGCGTCGGCTACACCTTC	CASGGAGGVGYTF
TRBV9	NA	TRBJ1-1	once	TGTGCCAGCAGCGTAGCAACGGGAGTGAACACTGAAGCTTTCTTT	CASSVATGVNTEAFF
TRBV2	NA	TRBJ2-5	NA	TGTGCCAGCAGTAAGAGAGAGACCCAGTACTTC	CASSKRETQYF